The clone carrying this TCR beta chain was observed a few times. What it binds is unknown. The isolated RNA, all of it, was reverse transcribed, so expressed TCRB transcripts were what got sequenced. Produced via immunoSEQ multiplex PCR; TCRdb's table is partial and in-frame only. The table shows about 15,000 clones, with about 72% occurring only once. This entry belongs to a study of beta chain features in type 1 diabetes. Points from the study as a whole: Shorter TCRB CDR3s, moderately but significantly so, marked every one of the four CD4+ subsets in Type 1 diabetes patients. PCR might preferentially amplify shorter templates, equally in patients and controls. Type 1 diabetes patients showed fewer insertions and more deletions at VDJ junctions.

It was via CD45RO/CCR7/CD25/CD127/CD95/CD27 that CD4+ naive, central memory, regulatory and stem cell-like memory cells were sorted. Source material: stem cell memory CD4+ T cells from blood. This receptor was identified in a woman in her late teens or twenties with type 1 diabetes.

In DNA, the CDR3 is TGTGCCAGCAGCCTGCAACTAGGGGAGCAGTTCTTC. Its protein is CASSLQLGEQFF. The V call is TRBV7-9, the J call TRBJ2-1; a possible D gene is TRBD2 (5 bases). Germline CDR1 reads SEHNR; CDR2 reads FQNEAQ (reference sequence). Trimming took off 5 bases at V and 10 bases at J, with 12 bases between the two ends. There are 12 residues in the CDR3.